This TCR beta chain was sequenced during a study of blood T cell repertoires in COVID-19. About the study: The samples span acute and convalescent COVID-19 from the United States, Italy and Spain. PBMCs, B-cell-depleted T cells, or T cells were the source of the cDNA or gDNA that made up the material.

V trimming: 4 bases; J trimming: 1 base; junction bases outside the gene matches: 4. CDR3 size: 16 residues. Per germline, CDR1 SGHTA and CDR2 FQGNSA. Enrollment of patients from Seattle took place during active infection, with longitudinal follow-up. In the study's own analysis: Amplification of reference gene primers was used by the study to estimate nucleated cell counts. Generated by immunoSEQ multiplex PCR, the TCRdb table keeps only in-frame clones and is missing some. V and J calls and clone size are given by that table; D and trimming were obtained from the DNA. The table includes around 180,000 clones, about 85% detected once.

The J gene is TRBJ2-3, the V gene TRBV7-2, with 11 bases fitting TRBD1. This sequence originates from an elderly man with COVID-19, enrolled during active disease. Sequenced sample: peripheral blood. The CDR3 coding sequence is TGTGCCAGCAGCTCCCGGACAGGGGGCGGCACAGATACGCAGTATTTT. As protein: CASSSRTGGGTDTQYF.